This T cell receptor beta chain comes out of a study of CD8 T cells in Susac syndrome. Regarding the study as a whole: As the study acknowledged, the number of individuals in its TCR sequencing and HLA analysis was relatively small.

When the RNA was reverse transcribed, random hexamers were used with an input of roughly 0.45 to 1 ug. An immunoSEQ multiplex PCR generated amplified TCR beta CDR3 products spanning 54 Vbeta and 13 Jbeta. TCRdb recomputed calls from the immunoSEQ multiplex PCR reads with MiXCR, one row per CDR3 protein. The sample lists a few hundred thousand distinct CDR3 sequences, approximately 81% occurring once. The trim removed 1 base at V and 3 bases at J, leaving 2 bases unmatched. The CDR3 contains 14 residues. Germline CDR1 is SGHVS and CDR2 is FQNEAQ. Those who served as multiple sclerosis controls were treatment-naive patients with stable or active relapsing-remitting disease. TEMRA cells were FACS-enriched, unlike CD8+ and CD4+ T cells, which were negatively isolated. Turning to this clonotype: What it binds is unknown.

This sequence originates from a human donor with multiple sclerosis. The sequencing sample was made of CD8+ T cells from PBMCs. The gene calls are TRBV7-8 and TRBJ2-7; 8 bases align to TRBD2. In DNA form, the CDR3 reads TGTGCCAGCAGCTTAGAGGCGGGAGGCTACGAGCAGTACTTC. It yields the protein CASSLEAGGYEQYF.